This entry describes one T cell receptor (beta chain). TCRdb re-analysed the 5' RACE reads in MiXCR, keeping a single row per CDR3 protein. The table includes fewer than 500,000 distinct CDR3 sequences, 18% detected once. This sample stems from a study of T cells after yellow fever vaccination. The germline gives CDR1 SGHTA, CDR2 FQGNSA. The CDR3 length is 15 residues. V shed 4 bases and J shed 0 bases, with 10 bases lying between them. The TCR originated in a man aged 18 to 30 who received the YFV17D yellow fever vaccine. This chain links TRBV7-2 with TRBJ2-4; D is uncertain. The specimen was PBMCs, collected before the yellow fever booster vaccination. The DNA for the CDR3 is TGTGCCAGCAGCTCTCCGTCCCTAGCCAAAAACATTCAGTACTTC. Translated: CASSSPSLAKNIQYF.